These T cell receptor beta chains were read from a single sample in a study of blood T cell repertoires in COVID-19. The table came from immunoSEQ multiplex PCR; TCRdb's copy has only in-frame clones and leaves some out. The data show around 300,000 clones, 70% to 90% seen once. The sample comprised peripheral blood. The receptors originated from a middle-aged woman with acute or convalescent COVID-19. Each CDR3 is given with its conserved first and last residue. The D gene is left open where the match is weak. Clone size is stated in some rows and not others, as once, few, many or a class when expanded.

d_call | clone_size | j_call | v_call | cdr3_aa | cdr3_nt
. | . | TRBJ2-1 | TRBV5-6 | CASSLLASTNEQFF | TGTGCCAGCAGCCTCTTAGCCTCTACTAATGAGCAGTTCTTC
TRBD1 | . | TRBJ1-4 | TRBV5-1 | CASSEGTAANEKLFF | TGCGCCAGCAGCGAGGGGACAGCCGCCAATGAAAAACTGTTTTTT
TRBD2 | . | TRBJ2-5 | TRBV7-2 | CASKPTSGVQETQYF | TGTGCCAGTAAACCCACTAGCGGGGTCCAAGAGACCCAGTACTTC
. | . | TRBJ2-3 | TRBV9 | CASSPTGYNTDTQYF | TGTGCCAGCAGCCCGACTGGTTATAACACAGATACGCAGTATTTT
. | . | TRBJ1-6 | TRBV11-2 | CASSIAGRDNSPLHF | TGTGCCAGCAGCATAGCAGGTCGTGATAATTCACCCCTCCACTTT
TRBD1 | . | TRBJ1-2 | TRBV5-1 | CASRLTGGGNYGYTF | TGCGCCAGCAGGTTAACAGGGGGCGGTAACTATGGCTACACCTTC
. | once | TRBJ2-3 | TRBV4-1 | CASSQPTNTDTQYF | TGCGCCAGCAGCCAACCTACGAATACGGATACGCAGTATTTT
. | . | TRBJ2-5 | TRBV19 | CASSPAGIETQYF | TGTGCCAGTAGTCCAGCCGGGATTGAGACCCAGTACTTC
. | . | TRBJ1-1 | TRBV27 | CASCCQPTGLEAFF | TGTGCCAGCTGTTGCCAACCAACAGGGCTTGAAGCTTTCTTT
. | . | TRBJ1-5 | TRBV19 | CASSIHGVGQPQHF | TGTGCCAGTAGTATTCACGGGGTCGGCCAGCCCCAGCATTTT
. | . | TRBJ1-1 | TRBV5-6 | CASSLAGYTEAFF | TGTGCCAGCAGCTTGGCGGGGTACACTGAAGCTTTCTTT
. | . | TRBJ1-5 | TRBV7-2 | CASSLMRSNQPQHF | TGTGCCAGCAGCTTAATGAGGAGCAATCAGCCCCAGCATTTT
. | . | TRBJ1-2 | TRBV19 | CASSHHDRVSNYGYTF | TGTGCCAGTAGTCATCACGATCGGGTATCTAACTATGGCTACACCTTC
. | . | TRBJ1-2 | TRBV4-2 | CASSQGTVDGYTF | TGTGCCAGCAGCCAAGGGACAGTAGATGGCTACACCTTC
TRBD1 | once | TRBJ1-5 | TRBV19 | CASSPTTGGADCGQPQHF | TGTGCCAGTAGCCCCACGACAGGGGGCGCGGATTGCGGTCAGCCCCAGCATTTT
TRBD1 | few | TRBJ1-2 | TRBV4-1 | CASSRGQGYGYTF | TGCGCCAGCAGCCGGGGACAGGGATATGGCTACACCTTC
. | . | TRBJ1-1 | TRBV14 | CASSQTGRVEAFF | TGTGCCAGCAGCCAAACCGGGCGGGTTGAAGCTTTCTTT
TRBD1 | . | TRBJ1-2 | TRBV9 | CASSTGTAYYGYTF | TGTGCCAGCAGCACAGGGACAGCCTACTATGGCTACACCTTC
TRBD2 | . | TRBJ2-3 | TRBV5-8 | CASSLFRGGGTDTQYF | TGTGCCAGCAGCTTGTTCAGGGGCGGGGGGACAGATACGCAGTATTTT
. | once | TRBJ1-6 | TRBV11-2 | CASRSLTQDSPLHF | TGTGCCAGCAGATCCCTGACCCAGGATTCACCCCTCCACTTT
TRBD2 | . | TRBJ2-5 | TRBV11-2 | CASSFGTKETQYF | TGTGCCAGCAGCTTCGGGACTAAAGAGACCCAGTACTTC
TRBD1 | . | TRBJ2-5 | TRBV5-1 | CASSHLGQNQETQYF | TGCGCCAGCAGCCACCTGGGACAGAACCAAGAGACCCAGTACTTC
. | once | TRBJ1-4 | TRBV3-1/TRBV3-2 | CASSQGRWEEKLFF | TGTGCCAGCAGCCAAGGGAGGTGGGAGGAAAAACTGTTTTTT
TRBD1 | . | TRBJ1-1 | TRBV27 | CASSSYKRQGRNTEAFF | TGTGCCAGCAGTTCCTACAAAAGACAGGGGAGGAACACTGAAGCTTTCTTT
. | . | TRBJ1-3 | TRBV14 | CASSPLDRYSSGNTIYF | TGTGCCAGCAGCCCCCTGGACAGATACAGCTCTGGAAACACCATATATTTT
. | . | TRBJ1-1 | TRBV5-1 | CASSFGPDTEAFF | TGCGCCAGCAGCTTTGGGCCAGACACTGAAGCTTTCTTT
TRBD1 | . | TRBJ1-1 | TRBV19 | CASTVGTGGTEAFF | TGTGCCAGTACCGTTGGGACAGGGGGGACTGAAGCTTTCTTT
TRBD2 | few | TRBJ2-1 | TRBV5-4 | CASSLALAGGLEVEQFF | TGTGCCAGCAGCTTGGCACTAGCGGGGGGGCTCGAGGTTGAGCAGTTCTTC
. | . | TRBJ1-6 | TRBV9 | CASSVGGMKLFSSYNSPLHF | TGTGCCAGCAGCGTAGGAGGGATGAAACTTTTCAGCTCCTATAATTCACCCCTCCACTTT
. | once | TRBJ2-3 | TRBV5-1 | CASSDTSWSTDTQYF | TGCGCCAGCAGCGATACTAGTTGGAGCACAGATACGCAGTATTTT
. | . | TRBJ1-2 | TRBV24-1 | CATSDTVNGYTF | TGTGCCACCAGTGATACAGTGAATGGCTACACCTTC
TRBD1 | . | TRBJ1-4 | TRBV5-6 | CASTQGGTGYPTNEKLFF | TGTGCCAGCACCCAAGGAGGGACAGGTTATCCAACTAATGAAAAACTGTTTTTT
. | . | TRBJ2-2 | TRBV19 | CASTHPEYPNTGELFF | TGTGCCAGTACCCACCCCGAGTACCCGAACACCGGGGAGCTGTTTTTT
. | . | TRBJ1-1 | TRBV25-1 | CASGGGTEAFF | TGTGCCAGCGGGGGAGGTACTGAAGCTTTCTTT
. | . | TRBJ1-1 | TRBV5-8 | CASSLVVAAPLNTEAFF | TGTGCCAGCAGCTTAGTAGTGGCGGCCCCATTGAACACTGAAGCTTTCTTT
. | . | TRBJ2-2 | TRBV19 | CASRSSTGELFF | TGTGCCAGTAGGTCTTCCACCGGGGAGCTGTTTTTT
. | . | TRBJ1-1 | TRBV4-1 | CASSRWGDQAGNTEAFF | TGCGCCAGCAGCCGCTGGGGGGATCAGGCGGGGAACACTGAAGCTTTCTTT
. | . | TRBJ1-6 | TRBV10-1 | CASSDPLGPLHF | TGCGCCAGCAGTGACCCTCTAGGACCCCTCCACTTT
TRBD1 | . | TRBJ1-1 | TRBV18 | CASSPGGQGTEAFF | TGTGCCAGCTCACCGGGGGGACAGGGCACTGAAGCTTTCTTT
. | . | TRBJ1-2 | TRBV19 | CASRSAGYTF | TGTGCCAGTAGGAGTGCTGGCTACACCTTC
. | . | TRBJ2-1 | TRBV27 | CASLSLVDYNEQFF | TGTGCCAGCCTCTCCCTAGTGGATTACAATGAGCAGTTCTTC
TRBD1 | . | TRBJ2-3 | TRBV2 | CASSEALARGTTQYF | TGTGCCAGCAGTGAAGCGCTCGCCAGGGGGACAACGCAGTATTTT
TRBD2 | . | TRBJ2-1 | TRBV4-1 | CASSQDVLRRAGGREQFF | TGCGCCAGCAGCCAAGATGTCCTTCGGCGAGCGGGGGGGCGAGAGCAGTTCTTC
. | . | TRBJ1-2 | TRBV24-1 | CATSDPRTEIRSHGYTF | TGTGCCACCAGTGACCCTAGGACAGAAATTAGGTCACATGGCTACACCTTC
. | . | TRBJ1-1 | TRBV30 | CAWTSQGGGTEAFF | TGTGCCTGGACCAGCCAAGGGGGTGGCACTGAAGCTTTCTTT
. | . | TRBJ1-1 | TRBV30 | CACDRIGTEAFF | TGTGCCTGTGACAGGATCGGGACTGAAGCTTTCTTT
. | . | TRBJ1-1 | TRBV10-2 | CASSAYPGSDTEAFF | TGCGCCAGCAGTGCCTACCCGGGGTCTGACACTGAAGCTTTCTTT
. | once | TRBJ1-1 | TRBV3-1/TRBV3-2 | CASSPYENTEAFF | TGTGCCAGCAGCCCCTACGAGAACACTGAAGCTTTCTTT
TRBD1 | . | TRBJ1-5 | TRBV19 | CASSQTGNSNQPQHF | TGTGCCAGTAGTCAGACAGGGAATAGCAATCAGCCCCAGCATTTT
. | . | TRBJ1-2 | TRBV11-2 | CASSPARGGNYGYTF | TGTGCCAGCAGCCCAGCCCGGGGTGGGAACTATGGCTACACCTTC
. | . | TRBJ1-3 | TRBV4-1 | CASSHYQGSGNTIYF | TGCGCCAGCAGCCACTATCAGGGCTCTGGAAACACCATATATTTT
TRBD2 | . | TRBJ2-3 | TRBV9 | CASSVGWAGGDTQYF | TGTGCCAGCAGCGTAGGCTGGGCGGGGGGAGATACGCAGTATTTT